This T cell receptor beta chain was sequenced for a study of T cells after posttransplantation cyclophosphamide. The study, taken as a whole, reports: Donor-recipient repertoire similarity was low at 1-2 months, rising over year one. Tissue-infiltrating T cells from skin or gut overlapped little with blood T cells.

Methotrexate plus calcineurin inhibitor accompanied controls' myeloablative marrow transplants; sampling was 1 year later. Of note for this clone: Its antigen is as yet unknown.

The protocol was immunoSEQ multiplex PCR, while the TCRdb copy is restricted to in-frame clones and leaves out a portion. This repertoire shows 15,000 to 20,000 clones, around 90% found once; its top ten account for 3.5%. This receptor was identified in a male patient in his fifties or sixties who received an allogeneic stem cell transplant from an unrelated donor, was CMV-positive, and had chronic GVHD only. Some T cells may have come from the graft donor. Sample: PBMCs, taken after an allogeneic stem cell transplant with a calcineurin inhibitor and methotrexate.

The CDR3 region is CASRPSGSLNEQFF. The CDR3 nucleotides read TGCGCCAGCCGTCCTAGCGGGAGTTTGAATGAGCAGTTCTTC. The genes are TRBV5-1 and TRBJ2-1, with 10 bases that match TRBD2. The V and J ends lost 7 bases and 7 bases, in that order; junction bases with no gene match: 8. Looked up from germline, CDR1 is SGHRS and CDR2 is YFSETQ. This CDR3 is built from 14 residues. Complete variable domain (other parts from reference TRBV5-1 and TRBJ2-1): KAGVTQTPRYLIKTRGQQVTLSCSPISGHRSVSWYQQTPGQGLQFLFEYFSETQRNKGNFPGRFSGRQFSNSRSEMNVSTLELGDSALYLCASRPSGSLNEQFFGPGTRLTVL.